These 4 T cell receptor beta chains were all obtained from the same sample, sequenced in a study of Ad26.COV2.S vaccination and SARS-CoV-2 variants. Stated treatment: approximately 18 received Ad26.COV2.S at low or high dose, single or two shots; five or six received placebo; per-sample allocation not given. Repertoires come from day 63 after the first vaccine or placebo injection. Sequencing was performed with immunoSEQ multiplex PCR; in TCRdb, only in-frame clones are kept and a portion is missing. The table lists roughly 350,000 clones, 86% of them singletons, with about 10% in the top ten. The sequencing here drew on peripheral blood, taken in a trial of Ad26.COV2.S vaccine versus placebo. Receptors originate from a person aged 18-65 years who received the Ad26.COV2.S COVID-19 vaccine or a placebo.

The CDR3 protein is CASSFSRAEAFF. The CDR3 DNA sequence: TGTGCCAGCAGTTTCTCAAGGGCTGAAGCTTTCTTT. This sequence joins TRBV28 and TRBJ1-1, with unresolved D. Trimming removed 3 bases from V and 6 bases from J, with 8 bases in between. The CDR3 spans 12 residues. The germline CDR1 and CDR2 sequences are MDHEN and SYDVKM.

The chain carries TRBV7-2 and TRBJ2-2, with 7 bases fitting TRBD1. CDR1 and CDR2 from the germline V gene are SGHTA and FQGNSA. This CDR3 region has 15 residues. With 7 bases clipped from V and 7 bases from J, the junction kept 12 bases outside the gene matches. The CDR3 protein is CASNNFTGVGGELFF. The CDR3 bases are TGTGCCAGCAACAATTTTACAGGGGTCGGCGGGGAGCTGTTTTTT.

The chain carries TRBV5-6 and TRBJ1-2, with TRBD1 identical over 10 bases. The J segment lost 7 bases and the V segment lost 1 base, leaving 10 bases of the junction unmatched. The CDR3 contains 16 residues. Germline CDR1 reads SGHDT; CDR2 reads YYEEEE. The CDR3 coding sequence is TGTGCCAGCAGCTTGTTTCAGACAGGGGGCGGGAGTGGCTACACCTTC. It codes for CASSLFQTGGGSGYTF.

This clone was detected only a few times. CDR3 coding DNA: TGCGCCAGCAGCCAAGATGCAATGCGAGGTCAGCCCCAGCATTTT. Translation gives CASSQDAMRGQPQHF. This sequence joins TRBV4-3 and TRBJ1-5; D not resolved. The V and J ends lost 0 bases and 6 bases respectively, with 12 bases between them. The CDR3 length is 15 residues. From germline, CDR1 is LGHNA and CDR2 YSLEER.